This TCR beta chain was identified during a study of T cell responses to AZD1222 COVID-19 vaccine. Study summary: Second doses were pooled across both intervals (about 4 or about 12 weeks).

As for this clone: The target antigen is unknown.

CDR3 length: 15 amino acids. V lost 1 base, J lost 4 bases, and 15 bases lay in between. Looked up from germline, CDR1 is SQVTM and CDR2 is ANQGSEA. Whole-study findings and limits: Spike-specific TCR breadth and depth went up after people got two AZD1222 doses. Repertoire sampling happened only post peak T cell response.

TCRdb keeps only in-frame clones here, not all; method: immunoSEQ multiplex PCR. This sample carries 75,000 to 100,000 clones, around 89% of them seen once, and the ten largest clones take approximately 2.8%. The V and J genes are TRBV29-1 and TRBJ2-3; either TRBD1 or TRBD2 may supply D (7 bases each). The sequenced sample was peripheral blood, obtained on day 0 of AZD1222 vaccination. The sequence came from an adult in good health. The CDR3 DNA follows: TGCAGCGTTGAAGGAGGGAGGGGGCTTTCAGATACGCAGTATTTT. Translated: CSVEGGRGLSDTQYF.